The rows below give T cell receptor beta chains drawn from one sample of a study of CD8 T cells in Susac syndrome. Each CDR3 protein is one row after TCRdb ran MiXCR on the immunoSEQ multiplex PCR reads. The repertoire holds about 210,000 distinct CDR3 sequences, with roughly 94% as singletons. Sample: CD4+ T cells from PBMCs. All receptors come from a human donor in good health. Both conserved end residues are part of each CDR3. The D gene is left open where the match is weak. The listing skips clone size in some rows; elsewhere it reads once, few, many or a size class.

clone size: .
V gene: TRBV29-1
J gene: TRBJ2-5
D gene: TRBD2
CDR3 length: 15
CDR3 protein: CSVVPLAGEVETQYF
CDR3 DNA: TGCAGCGTTGTCCCACTAGCGGGAGAGGTAGAGACCCAGTACTTC

clone size: once
V gene: TRBV3-1
J gene: TRBJ2-1
D gene: .
CDR3 length: 14
CDR3 protein: CASSQNRAGYEQFF
CDR3 DNA: TGTGCCAGCAGCCAAAACAGGGCAGGGTATGAGCAGTTCTTC

clone size: once
V gene: TRBV20-1
J gene: TRBJ2-7
D gene: .
CDR3 length: 15
CDR3 protein: CSARGIRDISYEQYF
CDR3 DNA: TGCAGTGCTAGAGGTATCCGGGACATTTCCTACGAGCAGTACTTC

clone size: .
V gene: TRBV9
J gene: TRBJ2-5
D gene: TRBD1
CDR3 length: 14
CDR3 protein: CASSVGGQQETQYF
CDR3 DNA: TGTGCCAGCAGCGTAGGGGGACAGCAAGAGACCCAGTACTTC

clone size: .
V gene: TRBV2
J gene: TRBJ2-7
D gene: .
CDR3 length: 15
CDR3 protein: CASSEAGRGSYEQYF
CDR3 DNA: TGTGCCAGCAGTGAAGCGGGCAGGGGCTCCTACGAGCAGTACTTC

clone size: once
V gene: TRBV20-1
J gene: TRBJ1-6
D gene: TRBD1
CDR3 length: 14
CDR3 protein: CSAPGQGSNSPLHF
CDR3 DNA: TGCAGTGCTCCGGGACAGGGGAGTAATTCACCCCTCCACTTT

clone size: .
V gene: TRBV12-3/TRBV12-4
J gene: TRBJ1-2
D gene: .
CDR3 length: 12
CDR3 protein: CASRGGVDGYTF
CDR3 DNA: TGTGCCAGCAGGGGTGGTGTCGATGGCTACACCTTC

clone size: .
V gene: TRBV6-6
J gene: TRBJ2-1
D gene: .
CDR3 length: 12
CDR3 protein: CASSPETGTQFF
CDR3 DNA: TGTGCCAGCAGCCCCGAGACTGGGACGCAGTTCTTC

clone size: .
V gene: TRBV29-1
J gene: TRBJ1-2
D gene: TRBD1
CDR3 length: 14
CDR3 protein: CSVAETGGSHGYTF
CDR3 DNA: TGCAGCGTTGCGGAGACAGGGGGATCCCACGGCTACACCTTC

clone size: .
V gene: TRBV27
J gene: TRBJ1-5
D gene: .
CDR3 length: 13
CDR3 protein: CASSFRGYQPQHF
CDR3 DNA: TGTGCCAGCAGTTTCCGGGGATATCAGCCCCAGCATTTT

clone size: .
V gene: TRBV5-6
J gene: TRBJ2-3
D gene: .
CDR3 length: 16
CDR3 protein: CASSRPGRFYTDTQYF
CDR3 DNA: TGTGCCAGCAGCCGCCCCGGGCGGTTCTACACAGATACGCAGTATTTT

clone size: .
V gene: TRBV3-1
J gene: TRBJ2-5
D gene: .
CDR3 length: 16
CDR3 protein: CASSQGLRRVQETQYF
CDR3 DNA: TGTGCCAGCAGCCAAGGTCTTCGGAGAGTCCAAGAGACCCAGTACTTC

clone size: .
V gene: TRBV15
J gene: TRBJ2-3
D gene: .
CDR3 length: 15
CDR3 protein: CATSRDHQGSDTQYF
CDR3 DNA: TGTGCCACCAGCAGAGATCATCAGGGGTCAGATACGCAGTATTTT

clone size: .
V gene: TRBV29-1
J gene: TRBJ1-5
D gene: TRBD1
CDR3 length: 15
CDR3 protein: CSVSTGVGSNQPQHF
CDR3 DNA: TGCAGCGTTTCGACAGGGGTAGGTAGCAATCAGCCCCAGCATTTT

clone size: .
V gene: TRBV9
J gene: TRBJ1-2
D gene: .
CDR3 length: 14
CDR3 protein: CASSVDGSPYGYTF
CDR3 DNA: TGTGCCAGCAGCGTAGACGGCAGTCCCTATGGCTACACCTTC

clone size: few
V gene: TRBV6-5
J gene: TRBJ2-1
D gene: .
CDR3 length: 15
CDR3 protein: CASSYGGPSYNEQFF
CDR3 DNA: TGTGCCAGCAGTTACGGCGGGCCCTCCTACAATGAGCAGTTCTTC

clone size: .
V gene: TRBV20-1
J gene: TRBJ1-1
D gene: .
CDR3 length: 13
CDR3 protein: CSATRGVNTEAFF
CDR3 DNA: TGCAGTGCCACCCGGGGGGTCAACACTGAAGCTTTCTTT

clone size: .
V gene: TRBV3-1
J gene: TRBJ2-1
D gene: .
CDR3 length: 13
CDR3 protein: CASRPNLAYEQFF
CDR3 DNA: TGTGCCAGCAGGCCAAATCTAGCGTACGAGCAGTTCTTC

clone size: .
V gene: TRBV7-2
J gene: TRBJ2-5
D gene: .
CDR3 length: 13
CDR3 protein: CASSLDIQETQYF
CDR3 DNA: TGTGCCAGCAGCTTAGATATCCAAGAGACCCAGTACTTC

clone size: .
V gene: TRBV20-1
J gene: TRBJ2-5
D gene: .
CDR3 length: 13
CDR3 protein: CSAYLSGQETQYF
CDR3 DNA: TGCAGTGCCTACCTGTCGGGCCAAGAGACCCAGTACTTC

clone size: .
V gene: TRBV5-1
J gene: TRBJ2-1
D gene: .
CDR3 length: 13
CDR3 protein: CASGQGSYNEQFF
CDR3 DNA: TGCGCCAGCGGGCAGGGCTCTTACAATGAGCAGTTCTTC

clone size: .
V gene: TRBV12-5
J gene: TRBJ1-1
D gene: .
CDR3 length: 12
CDR3 protein: CASGPGNTEAFF
CDR3 DNA: TGTGCTAGTGGGCCAGGGAACACTGAAGCTTTCTTT

clone size: .
V gene: TRBV3-1
J gene: TRBJ2-7
D gene: .
CDR3 length: 13
CDR3 protein: CASSPEGFNEQYF
CDR3 DNA: TGTGCCAGCAGCCCGGAGGGGTTCAACGAGCAGTACTTC

clone size: .
V gene: TRBV5-1
J gene: TRBJ2-3
D gene: .
CDR3 length: 14
CDR3 protein: CASSLGSSTDTQYF
CDR3 DNA: TGCGCCAGCAGCTTGGGGTCTAGCACAGATACGCAGTATTTT

clone size: .
V gene: TRBV24-1
J gene: TRBJ2-3
D gene: .
CDR3 length: 13
CDR3 protein: CATSETVTDTQYF
CDR3 DNA: TGTGCCACCAGTGAGACAGTCACAGATACGCAGTATTTT

clone size: .
V gene: TRBV11-2
J gene: TRBJ2-1
D gene: .
CDR3 length: 11
CDR3 protein: CASVGYNEQFF
CDR3 DNA: TGTGCCAGCGTGGGTTACAATGAGCAGTTCTTC

clone size: .
V gene: TRBV6-5
J gene: TRBJ1-2
D gene: .
CDR3 length: 15
CDR3 protein: CASSYQGRANYGYTF
CDR3 DNA: TGTGCCAGCAGTTACCAGGGTCGAGCTAACTATGGCTACACCTTC

clone size: .
V gene: TRBV9
J gene: TRBJ1-6
D gene: .
CDR3 length: 15
CDR3 protein: CASSVQDSYNSPLHF
CDR3 DNA: TGTGCCAGCAGCGTTCAGGATTCCTATAATTCACCCCTCCACTTT

clone size: .
V gene: TRBV3-1
J gene: TRBJ1-2
D gene: .
CDR3 length: 13
CDR3 protein: CASSQSLRDGYTF
CDR3 DNA: TGTGCCAGCAGTCAGTCGTTACGGGATGGCTACACCTTC

clone size: once
V gene: TRBV18
J gene: TRBJ1-2
D gene: .
CDR3 length: 17
CDR3 protein: CASSPLAGSWQRDGYTF
CDR3 DNA: TGTGCCAGCTCACCGCTCGCGGGAAGTTGGCAACGGGATGGCTACACCTTC

clone size: .
V gene: TRBV18
J gene: TRBJ2-2
D gene: .
CDR3 length: 16
CDR3 protein: CASSPRLASNTGELFF
CDR3 DNA: TGTGCCAGCTCACCACGTCTAGCCTCGAACACCGGGGAGCTGTTTTTT

clone size: .
V gene: TRBV3-1
J gene: TRBJ1-1
D gene: TRBD1
CDR3 length: 13
CDR3 protein: CASSLQGAAEAFF
CDR3 DNA: TGTGCCAGCAGCCTCCAGGGGGCCGCTGAAGCTTTCTTT

clone size: .
V gene: TRBV19
J gene: TRBJ2-3
D gene: TRBD2
CDR3 length: 15
CDR3 protein: CASSFERGPTDTQYF
CDR3 DNA: TGTGCCAGTAGTTTCGAGCGGGGGCCCACAGATACGCAGTATTTT

clone size: once
V gene: TRBV6-2/TRBV6-3
J gene: TRBJ1-2
D gene: .
CDR3 length: 12
CDR3 protein: CASSSSGDGYTF
CDR3 DNA: TGTGCCAGCAGTTCATCGGGAGACGGCTACACCTTC

clone size: .
V gene: TRBV20-1
J gene: TRBJ2-1
D gene: .
CDR3 length: 10
CDR3 protein: CSVPWNEQFF
CDR3 DNA: TGCAGTGTACCTTGGAATGAGCAGTTCTTC

clone size: .
V gene: TRBV20-1
J gene: TRBJ2-7
D gene: TRBD2
CDR3 length: 15
CDR3 protein: CSARAGGGGSYEQYF
CDR3 DNA: TGCAGTGCTAGAGCCGGCGGCGGGGGCTCCTACGAGCAGTACTTC

clone size: .
V gene: TRBV20-1
J gene: TRBJ2-1
D gene: .
CDR3 length: 16
CDR3 protein: CSAPGVGQAAYNEQFF
CDR3 DNA: TGCAGTGCCCCGGGTGTGGGGCAGGCCGCCTACAATGAGCAGTTCTTC

clone size: .
V gene: TRBV3-1
J gene: TRBJ2-4
D gene: TRBD2
CDR3 length: 14
CDR3 protein: CASTQTTSADIQYF
CDR3 DNA: TGTGCCAGCACCCAAACGACTAGCGCAGACATTCAGTACTTC

clone size: .
V gene: TRBV27
J gene: TRBJ1-2
D gene: TRBD1
CDR3 length: 14
CDR3 protein: CASRPSGTVYGYTF
CDR3 DNA: TGTGCCAGCCGGCCCTCGGGGACAGTCTATGGCTACACCTTC

clone size: .
V gene: TRBV19
J gene: TRBJ2-5
D gene: .
CDR3 length: 11
CDR3 protein: CASSTKETQYF
CDR3 DNA: TGTGCCAGTAGTACAAAAGAGACCCAGTACTTC

clone size: .
V gene: TRBV15
J gene: TRBJ2-5
D gene: TRBD2
CDR3 length: 17
CDR3 protein: CATSRLAGPVSQETQYF
CDR3 DNA: TGTGCCACCAGCAGACTAGCGGGGCCTGTATCCCAAGAGACCCAGTACTTC

clone size: .
V gene: TRBV29-1
J gene: TRBJ2-1
D gene: TRBD1
CDR3 length: 14
CDR3 protein: CSVEGQGAYNEQFF
CDR3 DNA: TGCAGCGTTGAAGGACAGGGGGCCTACAATGAGCAGTTCTTC

clone size: .
V gene: TRBV30
J gene: TRBJ2-3
D gene: .
CDR3 length: 11
CDR3 protein: CAWSVGDTQYF
CDR3 DNA: TGTGCCTGGAGTGTAGGAGATACGCAGTATTTT

clone size: .
V gene: TRBV7-2
J gene: TRBJ1-2
D gene: .
CDR3 length: 16
CDR3 protein: CASSLALQIPGYGYTF
CDR3 DNA: TGTGCCAGCAGCTTGGCCCTCCAGATCCCGGGATATGGCTACACCTTC

clone size: .
V gene: TRBV5-1
J gene: TRBJ2-3
D gene: .
CDR3 length: 15
CDR3 protein: CASSLARLATDTQYF
CDR3 DNA: TGCGCCAGCAGCTTGGCGAGATTAGCGACAGATACGCAGTATTTT

clone size: .
V gene: TRBV5-4
J gene: TRBJ2-4
D gene: TRBD1
CDR3 length: 14
CDR3 protein: CASRGRQGEDIQYF
CDR3 DNA: TGTGCCAGCAGAGGGAGACAGGGCGAGGACATTCAGTACTTC

clone size: .
V gene: TRBV20-1
J gene: TRBJ1-2
D gene: .
CDR3 length: 14
CDR3 protein: CSARVGTGRDGYTF
CDR3 DNA: TGCAGTGCTAGAGTTGGAACAGGGAGGGATGGCTACACCTTC